A selection of T cell receptor beta chains follows, all from one sample in a study of blood T cell repertoires in COVID-19. Measured with immunoSEQ multiplex PCR; TCRdb has only the in-frame clones, and not every one. In the table there are roughly 170,000 clones, around nine tenths of which are singletons. Input material: peripheral blood. These receptors were taken from a woman aged 18 to 35 who had recovered from COVID-19. CDR3s include the opening cysteine and the closing phenylalanine or tryptophan. A D gene is named only where the DNA matches it firmly. Clone sizes are given selectively: once, few, many, or a class where the clone is expanded.

>TRBV7-3|TRBJ2-5|TRBD2|once|16
TGTGCCAGCAGCCCCGGACTAGCGGGCCTCCAAGAGACCCAGTACTTC
CASSPGLAGLQETQYF
>TRBV11-3|TRBJ2-1|-|-|17
TGTGCCAGCAGCTTAGGCCGGGGGTACAACTCCTACAATGAGCAGTTCTTC
CASSLGRGYNSYNEQFF
>TRBV20-1|TRBJ2-5|-|-|11
TGCAGTGGCCGGGGGCAAGAGACCCAGTACTTC
CSGRGQETQYF
>TRBV3-1/TRBV3-2|TRBJ2-1|TRBD2|-|15
TGTGCCAGCAGTCGGACTAGCGGCTCCTACAATGAGCAGTTCTTC
CASSRTSGSYNEQFF
>TRBV12-5|TRBJ2-3|-|-|12
TGTGCTAGTGGTCGCGGGACAGATACGCAGTATTTT
CASGRGTDTQYF
>TRBV9|TRBJ2-3|TRBD2|-|14
TGTGCCAGCAGCGTAGGAGGGAGGGCAGATACGCAGTATTTT
CASSVGGRADTQYF
>TRBV19|TRBJ2-3|TRBD2|-|16
TGTGCCAGTAGTCCGCCTCTAGCGGGAGCGGCAGATACGCAGTATTTT
CASSPPLAGAADTQYF
>TRBV5-1|TRBJ2-2|TRBD1|-|15
TGCGCCAGCAGCGGGACAGGGGGCGCCGCCGGGGAGCTGTTTTTT
CASSGTGGAAGELFF
>TRBV21-1|TRBJ2-3|-|-|16
TGTGCCAGCATTCCAAAGGCAGCGGGGCGCACAGATACGCAGTATTTT
CASIPKAAGRTDTQYF
>TRBV6-2/TRBV6-3|TRBJ1-5|TRBD1|-|16
TGTGCCAGCAGTGGTTCCGGGACAGGGGACAATCAGCCCCAGCATTTT
CASSGSGTGDNQPQHF
>TRBV28|TRBJ2-1|-|-|15
TGTGCCAGCAACGGAGCGGGCCCATCCTACAATGAGCAGTTCTTC
CASNGAGPSYNEQFF
>TRBV5-5|TRBJ1-5|TRBD1|-|16
TGTGCCAGCAGCTTGAGGGTGACAGGGGGGGATCAGCCCCAGCATTTT
CASSLRVTGGDQPQHF
>TRBV2|TRBJ2-7|TRBD1|once|13
TGTGCCAGAGGGACAGGGGGCGCGTACGAGCAGTACTTC
CARGTGGAYEQYF
>TRBV24-1|TRBJ2-1|TRBD2|-|17
TGTGCCACCAGTGATCCCCGGACTAGCGGGGAGAACAATGAGCAGTTCTTC
CATSDPRTSGENNEQFF
>TRBV5-5|TRBJ2-7|TRBD1|-|15
TGTGCCAGCAGCTTGGCCGGGACAGGGGATTACGAGCAGTACTTC
CASSLAGTGDYEQYF
>TRBV7-3|TRBJ2-2|TRBD2|-|18
TGTGCCAGCAGCTTAACTGTGATAGCGGGGACGAACACCGGGGAGCTGTTTTTT
CASSLTVIAGTNTGELFF
>TRBV5-4|TRBJ1-2|TRBD1|-|16
TGTGCCAGCAGCTTGGGGACAGGAGCAAGCGTCTATGGCTACACCTTC
CASSLGTGASVYGYTF
>TRBV9|TRBJ1-1|-|-|14
TGTGCCAGCAGCGTAGCCCTAGGGGGCACTGAAGCTTTCTTT
CASSVALGGTEAFF
>TRBV7-3|TRBJ2-2|TRBD2|-|15
TGTGCCAGCAGCTTCTACCGGGGGGGGCCCGGGGAGCTGTTTTTT
CASSFYRGGPGELFF
>TRBV4-3|TRBJ2-7|TRBD1|-|15
TGCGCCAGCAGCCAAGATGCGACAGGGACCTACGAGCAGTACTTC
CASSQDATGTYEQYF